One T cell receptor beta chain is described in this entry. Its antigen is unknown. This sample was taken from a study of T-cell reconstitution after alpha-beta-depleted transplantation in children. Study results and limitations: After transplant, high TCRbeta diversity at day 60 in some patients arose from surviving recipient T cells and thymic progenitors. Newly made T cells mostly supplied T-cell counts and diversity one year after transplant. About two months after transplant, alpha-beta T cells reportedly came from several hundred expanded graft clones.

The germline CDR1 and CDR2 sequences are SGHTA and FQGNSA. With 5 bases removed from V and 2 bases from J, the gap between germline ends came to 17 bases. The length of the CDR3 is 16 residues. During its preparation, the TCRbeta library received unique molecular identifiers. TCRdb independently ran MiXCR on the PCR reads; one entry per CDR3 protein. The sample records over 200,000 distinct CDR3 sequences, over 15% being singletons. This receptor was taken from a male patient aged 2 to 10 who had a stem cell transplant for acute lymphoblastic leukemia, so the T cells may come from the graft donor. The V call is TRBV7-2, the J call TRBJ2-3, with a tentative D call TRBD2 (5 bases). This material consisted of PBMCs, mostly from graft donor cells, taken 360 days after TCRalphabeta/CD19-depleted stem cell transplant. This CDR3 is CASSPNSAGITDTQYF. In nucleotides, the CDR3 is TGTGCCAGCAGCCCTAATAGCGCGGGCATCACAGATACGCAGTATTTT. Complete variable domain (other parts from reference TRBV7-2 and TRBJ2-3): GAGVSQSPSNKVTEKGKDVELRCDPISGHTALYWYRQSLGQGLEFLIYFQGNSAPDKSGLPSDRFSAERTGGSVSTLTIQRTQQEDSAVYLCASSPNSAGITDTQYFGPGTRLTVL.